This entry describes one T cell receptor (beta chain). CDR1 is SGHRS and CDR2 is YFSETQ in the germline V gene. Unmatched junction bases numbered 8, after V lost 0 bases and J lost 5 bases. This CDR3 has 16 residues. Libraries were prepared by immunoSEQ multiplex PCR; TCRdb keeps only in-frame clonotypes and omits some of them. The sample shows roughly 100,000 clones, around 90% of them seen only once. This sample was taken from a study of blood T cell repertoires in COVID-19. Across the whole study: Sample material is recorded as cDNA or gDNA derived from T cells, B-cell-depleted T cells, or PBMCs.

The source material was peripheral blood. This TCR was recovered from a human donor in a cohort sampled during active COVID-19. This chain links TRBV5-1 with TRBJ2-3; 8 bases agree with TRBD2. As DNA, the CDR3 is TGCGCCAGCAGCTTGGTAGTTAGCGGGGCGGGAGATACGCAGTATTTT. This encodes CASSLVVSGAGDTQYF.